Listed below are T cell receptor beta chains from one sample, sequenced in a study of blood T cell repertoires in COVID-19. Using immunoSEQ multiplex PCR, the repertoire was profiled, and TCRdb retains in-frame clones only, with some absent. Of about 88,000 clones listed, 85% to 95% are singletons. Sequenced: peripheral blood. The receptor source for this set is a man aged 55 to 70 with acute or convalescent COVID-19. The CDR3 runs from the conserved cysteine through the conserved F or W. The D gene is left open where the match is weak. Not all rows give a size; the values are once, few, many and, for expanded clones, a class.

size,D,V,J,DNA,CDR3
-,-,TRBV3-1/TRBV3-2,TRBJ1-1,TGTGCCAGCAGCCAGGTACGAGGGACTGAAGCTTTCTTT,CASSQVRGTEAFF
-,-,TRBV5-6,TRBJ1-3,TGTGCCAGCAGCTTGGTATCTGGAAACACCATATATTTT,CASSLVSGNTIYF
-,TRBD2,TRBV7-2,TRBJ2-4,TGTGCCAGCAGCTTTAGGCTAGCGGGAGGGCCGCAAAACATTCAGTACTTC,CASSFRLAGGPQNIQYF
-,TRBD1,TRBV3-1/TRBV3-2,TRBJ2-2,TGTGCCAGCAGCTTGACAGGGACCGGGGAGCTGTTTTTT,CASSLTGTGELFF
once,TRBD1,TRBV30,TRBJ2-5,TGTGCCTGGACCCGTGGGACAGAACAAGAGACCCAGTACTTC,CAWTRGTEQETQYF
-,-,TRBV19,TRBJ2-7,TGTGCCAGTAGTACTCCGCGGGGGACACTGAGCTCCTACGAGCAGTACTTC,CASSTPRGTLSSYEQYF
-,-,TRBV5-4,TRBJ2-1,TGTGCCAGCAGCTTGGAGGGCGGGTATGAGCAGTTCTTC,CASSLEGGYEQFF
-,-,TRBV11-3,TRBJ1-1,TGTGCCAGCAGCTTAGGTTGGAACAGTGAAGCTTTCTTT,CASSLGWNSEAFF
once,-,TRBV9,TRBJ1-3,TGTGCCAGCAGCCCTTGGACTGGTGGAAACACCATATATTTT,CASSPWTGGNTIYF
-,TRBD1,TRBV29-1,TRBJ1-4,TGCAGCGTAGAAACAGGGGGTAGAAATGAAAAACTGTTTTTT,CSVETGGRNEKLFF
once,-,TRBV5-1,TRBJ2-1,TGCGCCAGCAGCCCCAGGGCGGAGTACAATGAGCAGTTCTTC,CASSPRAEYNEQFF
once,-,TRBV12-3/TRBV12-4,TRBJ1-2,TGTGCCAGCAGTTTAAGCAGGGAAAATGGCTACACCTTC,CASSLSRENGYTF
-,-,TRBV5-5,TRBJ2-5,TGTGCCAGCAGCTTAATTACGAGTGAGACCCAGTACTTC,CASSLITSETQYF
once,TRBD1,TRBV3-1/TRBV3-2,TRBJ2-5,TGTGCCAGCAGCAGGGGGCGTAGAGAGACCCAGTACTTC,CASSRGRRETQYF
-,TRBD1,TRBV12-5,TRBJ1-4,TGTGCTAGTGGTACGCGGACAGGGACTAATGAAAAACTGTTTTTT,CASGTRTGTNEKLFF
-,-,TRBV19,TRBJ2-2,TGTGCCAGTAGTAATCCGGGACAGAACACCGGGGAGCTGTTTTTT,CASSNPGQNTGELFF
-,TRBD2,TRBV3-1/TRBV3-2,TRBJ2-3,TGTGCCAGCAGCCAATCAGCGGGAGTGGATACGCAGTATTTT,CASSQSAGVDTQYF
-,-,TRBV11-3,TRBJ1-5,TGTGCCAGCAGCTTAGATCGTGTATCTCAGCCCCAGCATTTT,CASSLDRVSQPQHF
-,-,TRBV7-3,TRBJ2-3,TGTGCCAGCAGCCACTTCGGAGATACGCAGTATTTT,CASSHFGDTQYF
-,-,TRBV4-1,TRBJ1-4,TGCGCCAGCAGCCTTAGTCCCACGGAAAAACTGTTTTTT,CASSLSPTEKLFF
-,-,TRBV2,TRBJ2-7,TGTGCCGCGGGACAGAGCCTCTACGAGCAGTACTTC,CAAGQSLYEQYF
-,TRBD2,TRBV7-9,TRBJ2-7,TGTGCCAGCAGCTTAGGCTACGGGAGGGAGCAGTACTTC,CASSLGYGREQYF
-,TRBD2,TRBV6-2/TRBV6-3,TRBJ2-3,TGTGCCAGCAGTTACAGGACTAGCGGGAGAACCCTTAGCACAGATACGCAGTATTTT,CASSYRTSGRTLSTDTQYF
-,TRBD1,TRBV7-8,TRBJ2-7,TGTGCCAGCAGCCTTACAGGGGTTGATACGTACGAGCAGTACTTC,CASSLTGVDTYEQYF
-,-,TRBV27,TRBJ2-5,TGTGCCAGCAGCTTAGACCAGGGCCGTGAGACCCAGTACTTC,CASSLDQGRETQYF
-,TRBD1,TRBV28,TRBJ2-7,TGTGCCAGCAGTCTGACAGGGTTCAACGAGCAGTACTTC,CASSLTGFNEQYF
-,TRBD2,TRBV10-3,TRBJ2-7,TGTGCCATCAGCGCGGGGGGAGATGACGAGCAGTACTTC,CAISAGGDDEQYF
-,-,TRBV28,TRBJ1-1,TGTGCCTGTTCGAGAGTCACTGAAGCTTTCTTT,CACSRVTEAFF
-,-,TRBV24-1,TRBJ2-1,TGTGCCACCAGTGATCCGACTAGTATATATGAGCAGTTCTTC,CATSDPTSIYEQFF
-,TRBD1,TRBV5-4,TRBJ1-4,TGTGCCAGCAGCGACAGGGATGGAAATGAAAAACTGTTTTTT,CASSDRDGNEKLFF
-,-,TRBV29-1,TRBJ1-2,TGCAGCGTAATTGGGCACCAGGGGGGCTACACCTTC,CSVIGHQGGYTF
-,-,TRBV25-1,TRBJ1-2,TGTGCCAGCAGTGAATATGGGGGGGAGGCTGGCTACACCTTC,CASSEYGGEAGYTF
-,-,TRBV3-1/TRBV3-2,TRBJ2-4,TGTGCCAGCAGCCCCCTACCGGGACTAGCCAAAAACATTCAGTACTTC,CASSPLPGLAKNIQYF
-,-,TRBV6-4,TRBJ2-7,TGTGCCAGCAGTAAGTTGCGATTAACCTACGAGCAGTACTTC,CASSKLRLTYEQYF
-,-,TRBV19,TRBJ1-5,TGTGCCAGTAGAGGCCAGGACAAGGGACCCCAGCATTTT,CASRGQDKGPQHF
-,-,TRBV19,TRBJ2-3,TGTGCCAGTAGTATCGCGAGTTCCACAGATACGCAGTATTTT,CASSIASSTDTQYF
-,TRBD2,TRBV5-1,TRBJ2-2,TGCGCCAGCAGCTTGGAGGGCGGGAGGGCCCTCGCTGGGGAGCTATTTTTT,CASSLEGGRALAGELFF
-,TRBD1,TRBV19,TRBJ2-1,TGTGCCAGTAGTTACGGACAGGGCTCCCTCAATGAGCAGTTCTTC,CASSYGQGSLNEQFF
-,TRBD2,TRBV11-3,TRBJ2-1,TGTGCCAGCAGCTTAGATGAGGCTAGCGGGAGGGCCGGTGAGCAGTTCTTC,CASSLDEASGRAGEQFF
-,-,TRBV28,TRBJ1-3,TGTGCCAGCAGTTTACCCGGGAGCCTCGGGGGAAACACCATATATTTT,CASSLPGSLGGNTIYF
-,TRBD2,TRBV6-2/TRBV6-3,TRBJ2-7,TGTGCCAGCAGTTACTCGCCGGGGGCTAGCGGGAGTAGAGCGGAGCAGTACTTC,CASSYSPGASGSRAEQYF
-,TRBD2,TRBV7-2,TRBJ2-1,TGTGCCAGCAGCCCCCGGACTAGCGGGAGTTACAATGAGCAGTTCTTC,CASSPRTSGSYNEQFF
-,-,TRBV7-7,TRBJ2-5,TGTGCTAGCAGCTCGGGACATGAGGAGACCCAGTACTTC,CASSSGHEETQYF
-,-,TRBV19,TRBJ1-5,TGTGCCAGTAGTATAGGGGCAAGGAGGAATCAGCCCCAGCATTTT,CASSIGARRNQPQHF
-,TRBD1,TRBV2,TRBJ2-1,TGTGCCAGCAGTAGGACAGGGGGGTCGACAGGTAATGAGCAGTTCTTC,CASSRTGGSTGNEQFF
-,-,TRBV7-9,TRBJ2-2,TGTGCCAGCAGCTTGGCCGAAGCCGGGGAGCTGTTTTTT,CASSLAEAGELFF
-,TRBD1,TRBV30,TRBJ1-6,TGTGCCTGGAGGCCGGGACAGGGGGCATCTCCCTATAATTCACCCCTCCACTTT,CAWRPGQGASPYNSPLHF
-,-,TRBV9,TRBJ2-6,TGTGCCAGCAGCTCAAACAGGGTTCCTGGGGCCAACGTCCTGACTTTC,CASSSNRVPGANVLTF
once,TRBD2,TRBV4-1,TRBJ2-1,TGCGCCAGCAGCCAATGGCCTAGCGGCTCCTACAATGAGCAGTTCTTC,CASSQWPSGSYNEQFF
few,-,TRBV19,TRBJ1-1,TGTGCCAGTAGTTCGGTCGGGGTTGGGAACACTGAAGCTTTCTTT,CASSSVGVGNTEAFF
-,-,TRBV7-9,TRBJ2-3,TGTGCCAGCAGCTCCCCCACGGGCGGACTAACCACAGATACGCAGTATTTT,CASSSPTGGLTTDTQYF
-,TRBD1,TRBV18,TRBJ1-6,TGTGCCAGCTCACCAGGACAGGGGAAGTATAATTCACCCCTCCACTTT,CASSPGQGKYNSPLHF
-,-,TRBV7-8,TRBJ1-6,TGTGCCAGCAGCTTGGGGGGGTATAATTCACCCCTCCACTTT,CASSLGGYNSPLHF